This is a list of T cell receptor beta chains from one sample in a study of OX40 agonist ivuxolimab in advanced cancers. Some clones are missing from TCRdb's copy, which holds only in-frame ones; the method was immunoSEQ multiplex PCR. This repertoire shows 100,000 to 140,000 clones, approximately 90% found once; its top ten account for about 1.2%. The specimen comprised CD4+ or CD8+ T cells sorted from blood, sampled in a trial of the OX40 agonist ivuxolimab. All receptors derive from an adult with an advanced solid tumor such as melanoma, head and neck, liver or kidney cancer. Each CDR3 is given with its conserved first and last residue. The order of the fields is clone size, J gene, V gene, D gene, CDR3 DNA, CDR3 protein. A D gene is named only where the DNA matches it firmly. Clone size is shown for a subset of rows, as once, few, many or a class of expanded clone.

abundance: NA
j_gene: TRBJ2-7
v_gene: TRBV18
d_gene: TRBD1
CDR3nt: TGTGCCAGCTCACCAAACAGGGGTAGCGACGAGCAGTACTTC
CDR3aa: CASSPNRGSDEQYF

abundance: NA
j_gene: TRBJ2-3
v_gene: TRBV11-2
d_gene: TRBD1
CDR3nt: TGTGCCAGCAGAAGGCCAGGGGGCGCTGGCACAGATACGCAGTATTTT
CDR3aa: CASRRPGGAGTDTQYF

abundance: few
j_gene: TRBJ1-2
v_gene: TRBV7-9
d_gene: TRBD1
CDR3nt: TGTGCCAGCAGCCCCCGGACAGGCGCGGTCTATGGCTACACCTTC
CDR3aa: CASSPRTGAVYGYTF

abundance: NA
j_gene: TRBJ1-3
v_gene: TRBV6-5
d_gene: NA
CDR3nt: TGTGCCAGCAGTTATAAAAACACCATATATTTT
CDR3aa: CASSYKNTIYF

abundance: once
j_gene: TRBJ2-3
v_gene: TRBV2
d_gene: NA
CDR3nt: TGTGCCAGCAGTCTCCGATGGACGCAGTATTTT
CDR3aa: CASSLRWTQYF

abundance: NA
j_gene: TRBJ2-1
v_gene: TRBV12-5
d_gene: NA
CDR3nt: TGTGCTAGTGGTTTGGTCCGCAGTTTTGACTACAATGAGCAGTTCTTC
CDR3aa: CASGLVRSFDYNEQFF

abundance: NA
j_gene: TRBJ2-5
v_gene: TRBV5-4
d_gene: TRBD2
CDR3nt: TGTGCCAGCAGCTTGGAGGGACTAGCGGGAGGAGAGACCCAGTACTTC
CDR3aa: CASSLEGLAGGETQYF

abundance: NA
j_gene: TRBJ1-1
v_gene: TRBV7-8
d_gene: TRBD1
CDR3nt: TGTGCCAGCAGCGACGACAGGGGGAGGACTGAAGCTTTCTTT
CDR3aa: CASSDDRGRTEAFF

abundance: NA
j_gene: TRBJ1-1
v_gene: TRBV28
d_gene: NA
CDR3nt: TGTGCCAGCAGGGCAGGAAACACTGAAGCTTTCTTT
CDR3aa: CASRAGNTEAFF

abundance: NA
j_gene: TRBJ2-7
v_gene: TRBV7-3
d_gene: TRBD1
CDR3nt: TGTGCCAGCAGCAACCAGTGGACAGGGGCCTACGAGCAGTACTTC
CDR3aa: CASSNQWTGAYEQYF

abundance: NA
j_gene: TRBJ1-6
v_gene: TRBV7-2
d_gene: TRBD1
CDR3nt: TGTGCCAGCAGCTTCCTTCGACAGGGTGGAAATTCACCCCTCCACTTT
CDR3aa: CASSFLRQGGNSPLHF

abundance: once
j_gene: TRBJ1-1
v_gene: TRBV5-4
d_gene: NA
CDR3nt: TGTGCCAGCAGCCCCCCGGAGCACGTGGGAGTAGAGGCTTTCTTT
CDR3aa: CASSPPEHVGVEAFF

abundance: NA
j_gene: TRBJ2-2
v_gene: TRBV19
d_gene: TRBD1
CDR3nt: TGTGCCAGTAGTATTAGGGGACAGGGTACTATGAACACCGGGGAGCTGTTTTTT
CDR3aa: CASSIRGQGTMNTGELFF